This TCR beta chain was recovered during a study of cytomegalovirus exposure and HLA in healthy donors. Broader study findings: In vitro confirmation showed three CMV-associated chains to be CMV antigen specific.

Per the germline V gene, CDR1 is MNHEY and CDR2 is SMNVEV (reference sequence). The CDR3 has 12 amino acids. Trimming cost V 6 bases and J 2 bases, with 6 bases left between them. In the case of this clone: The antigen remains undetermined.

Some clones are missing from TCRdb's copy, which holds only in-frame ones; the method was immunoSEQ multiplex PCR. This table has 300,000 to 400,000 clones, 70% to 90% appearing once. This chain joins TRBV27 and TRBJ2-3; D gene ambiguous. The TCR sequence derives from a woman aged 18-35 years in good health and CMV-seronegative. The sequencing sample was made of PBMCs. CDR3: CASRDNTDTQYF. The CDR3 bases are TGTGCCAGCAGAGACAACACAGATACGCAGTATTTT.